This T cell receptor (beta chain) was identified during a study of T-cell memory formation after mild COVID-19. Across the study: The study found TCR clusters largely donor specific.

Whole-study results and caveats: Contracting CD4+ clones were located mainly in CM and EM, and CD8+ clones in EMRA.

5'RACE with constant-segment primers yielded barcoded, UMI-tagged TCR alpha and TCR beta cDNA libraries. Each CDR3 protein gets one entry after TCRdb re-called the 5' RACE reads with MiXCR. Here the sample spans some 450,000 distinct CDR3 sequences, under 20% being singletons. For this clonotype: Its antigen is currently unknown.

This sequence originates from a man between 18 and 35 years old who had mild COVID-19 (a few samples of this study predate the infection). Cell type and time point are not known. The sample was PBMCs or a T cell subset sorted from them (not recorded which).

Here the CDR3 DNA reads TGTGCCAGCAGCGCCCACCTGGTTGGGACTGAAGCTTTCTTT. Translation gives CASSAHLVGTEAFF. The chain couples TRBV7-3 to TRBJ1-1; D unclear. There are 14 residues in the CDR3. Germline V CDR1 and CDR2: SGHTA, FQGTGA. V was cut by 5 bases and J by 5 bases, with 15 bases left in between.